A single sample gave rise to the 29 T cell receptor beta chains below, sequenced in a study of CD8+CD57+ T cells in acquired aplastic anemia. An expansion of CD8+CD57+ cells by flow cytometry had been shown in patients chosen for sequencing. Genomic DNA constituted the template upon which TCR beta VDJ and CDR3 profiling was performed. TCRdb independently ran MiXCR on the reads; one entry per CDR3 protein. This table has fewer than 300,000 distinct CDR3 sequences, 70% to 85% appearing once. Sequencing was carried out using sorted CD4+, CD8+, or CD8+CD57+ T cells (not recorded which) from PBMCs. Receptor source: a human donor with aplastic anemia.

V gene TRBV7-2 combines with J gene TRBJ2-1; D may be TRBD2 (5 bases). The CDR3 length is 16 residues. Trimming cost V 1 base and J 13 bases, with 23 bases left between them. CDR1 is SGHTA, CDR2 FQGNSA, per germline. CDR3 protein: CASSLGAGVRENYQFF. Here the CDR3 DNA reads TGTGCCAGCAGCTTAGGGGCTGGAGTGAGGGAAAATTATCAGTTCTTC.

This chain connects TRBV7-8 to TRBJ2-5; 12 nucleotides align to TRBD2. The CDR3 sequence is 18 residues long. With 4 bases clipped from V and 5 bases from J, the junction kept 14 bases outside the gene matches. Germline V gene sequence: CDR1 SGHVS, CDR2 FQNEAQ. The CDR3 region is CASSSPLRLAGGWETQYF. DNA of the CDR3: TGTGCCAGCAGCTCCCCCCTCCGTCTAGCGGGGGGGTGGGAGACCCAGTACTTC.

This clonotype is a singleton in its sample. Relative to the germline gene, one junction end is altered; a read error may explain this. The chain has TRBV9 and TRBJ1-2; D is unclear. Germline V gene sequence: CDR1 SGDLS, CDR2 YYNGEE. This CDR3 contains 13 residues. CDR3 bases: TGTGCCAGCAGCGGGGGTGGGAGAGGTAGCACCGCCTTC. It yields the protein CASSGGGRGSTAF.

This clonotype has only a few counts. The chain recombines TRBV29-1 with TRBJ2-1, with a tentative D call TRBD2 (5 bases). Trimming left V 7 bases short and J 3 bases short, with 13 bases between. CDR1 SQVTM and CDR2 ANQGSEA come from the germline V gene. This CDR3 is built from 13 residues. For the CDR3, the DNA is TGCAGCGCGAGTCCGGGAAGCTACAATGAGCAGTTCTTC. Translation gives CSASPGSYNEQFF.

The chain carries TRBV5-1 and TRBJ1-2; D uncertain. Germline V gene data show CDR1 as SGHRS and CDR2 as YFSETQ. The CDR3 runs 16 residues. V was shortened by 2 bases and J by 3 bases, with 17 bases between the two germline ends. CDR3 sequence: CASSLNGNEPDYGYTF. The DNA for the CDR3 is TGCGCCAGCAGCTTAAATGGCAATGAGCCGGACTATGGCTACACCTTC. Supplemented by reference TRBV5-1 and TRBJ1-2, the full variable domain reads KAGVTQTPRYLIKTRGQQVTLSCSPISGHRSVSWYQQTPGQGLQFLFEYFSETQRNKGNFPGRFSGRQFSNSRSEMNVSTLELGDSALYLCASSLNGNEPDYGYTFGSGTRLTVV.

The chain couples TRBV7-8 to TRBJ2-3, with TRBD1 matching 7 bases. The length of the CDR3 is 16 residues. Germline V lookup: CDR1 SGHVS, CDR2 FQNEAQ. V lost 3 bases to trimming and J lost 12 bases; unmatched junction nucleotides: 18. This CDR3 reads CASSFDPDGTALSQYF. In nucleotides, the CDR3 is TGTGCCAGCAGCTTTGATCCAGACGGGACAGCCCTTTCCCAGTATTTT.

This clonotype was observed a few times. The germline gene is not matched at one end of the junction; a read error may be the cause. The V gene is TRBV9, the J gene TRBJ1-1, with D tentatively TRBD1 (5 bases). Germline V gene data show CDR1 as SGDLS and CDR2 as YYNGEE. This CDR3 is 13 amino acids long. The CDR3 sequence is CASSVGAAYEQYF. The CDR3, as DNA: TGTGCCAGCAGTGTCGGGGCAGCCTACGAGCAGTACTTT.

At least ten counts were recorded for this clonotype. The rearrangement joins TRBV6-2 or TRBV6-3 to TRBJ1-5; D uncertain. This CDR3 has 14 residues. V lost 4 bases and J 1 base, leaving 8 bases between the germline ends. Germline loops: CDR1 MNHEY, CDR2 SVGEGT. CDR3: CASSSWQSNQPQHF. The DNA of the CDR3 is TGTGCCAGCAGTTCGTGGCAAAGCAATCAGCCCCAGCATTTT.

In the case of this clonotype: One end of the junction fails to match germline, which may point to a read error. The chain couples TRBV9 to TRBJ2-3; TRBD2 might be the D (6 bases). CDR3 size: 13 residues. Germline V gene lookup returns CDR1 SGDLS and CDR2 YYNGEE. The CDR3 DNA sequence: TGTGCCAGCAGCGTCGGCGGGAAGGGTGCGACGGAGTTT. This sequence encodes CASSVGGKGATEF. Full variable domain (remainder filled in from reference TRBV9 and TRBJ2-3): DSGVTQTPKHLITATGQRVTLRCSPRSGDLSVYWYQQSLDQGLQFLIQYYNGEERAKGNILERFSAQQFPDLHSELNLSSLELGDSALYFCASSVGGKGATEFGPGTRLTVL.

There are a few counts of this clonotype. This chain joins TRBV7-8 and TRBJ1-2; 7 bases line up with TRBD1. The CDR3 runs 15 residues. Germline lookup yields CDR1 SGHVS and CDR2 FQNEAQ. V dropped 3 bases and J dropped 9; count of bases not matched to a gene: 13. This CDR3 is CASSFHPDGTARYTF. The CDR3 coding sequence is TGTGCCAGCAGCTTTCATCCAGACGGGACAGCTCGCTACACCTTC.

The rearrangement links TRBV10-3 to TRBJ1-1, with a weak D call TRBD1 (5 bases). With 8 bases removed from V and 8 bases from J, the gap between germline ends came to 18 bases. The germline V gene has CDR1 ENHRY and CDR2 SYGVKD. This CDR3 comprises 13 residues. The CDR3 loop is CAILEGLGPEAFF. Here the CDR3 DNA reads TGTGCCATCCTGGAGGGGTTGGGGCCCGAAGCTTTCTTT.

As to this clonotype: The conserved final phenylalanine or tryptophan is absent from the CDR3, which likely points to a read error. The DNA is omitted, as the CDR3 cannot be located on it reliably, and the CDR3 follows TCRdb's listing. The rearrangement joins TRBV9 to TRBJ1-2. The CDR3 length is 12 residues, termini included. Germline V gives CDR1 SGDLS, CDR2 YYNGEE. This CDR3 reads CASSAEDYRLVI.

This clonotype was detected only a few times. The genes are TRBV19 and TRBJ2-7, with 8 bases fitting TRBD2. CDR3 length: 15 amino acids. Germline V gene lookup returns CDR1 LNHDA and CDR2 SQIVND (reference sequence). With 2 bases clipped from V and 4 bases from J, the junction kept 7 bases outside the gene matches. CDR3 amino acids: CASSIMNSGVYEQYF. The DNA for the CDR3 is TGTGCCAGTAGTATAATGAATAGCGGGGTATACGAGCAGTACTTC.

This clonotype was picked up many times. The chain carries TRBV11-3 and TRBJ2-3; D gene uncertain. The germline V and J ends were trimmed by 0 bases and 6 bases, with 10 bases remaining between them. The V gene's germline CDR1 is SGHNT and CDR2 YENEEA. CDR3 length equals 14 residues. The CDR3 loop is CASSLDVTPDTQYF. The CDR3 bases are TGTGCCAGCAGCTTAGATGTGACACCCGATACGCAGTATTTT.

This chain joins TRBV24-1 and TRBJ2-3; 10 nucleotides agree with TRBD1. In germline, CDR1 is KGHDR, CDR2 SFDVKD. The CDR3 contains 14 residues. The junction had 3 bases not matched to a gene; V was cut back by 8 bases and J by 2 bases. CDR3 sequence (DNA): TGTGCCACCACCGGGACAGGGGACACAGATACGCAGTATTTT. Its translation is CATTGTGDTDTQYF.

The chain recombines TRBV19 with TRBJ2-7; 7 bases align to TRBD2. CDR1 and CDR2 from the germline V gene are LNHDA and SQIVND (reference sequence). V shed 6 bases, J shed 2 bases, and the junction held 7 bases outside the gene matches. CDR3 length: 14 residues. The CDR3 loop is CASSLASGTYEQYF. In nucleotides, the CDR3 is TGTGCCAGTAGCTTAGCTAGCGGCACCTACGAGCAGTACTTC.

V gene TRBV19 combines with J gene TRBJ2-1; D is tentatively TRBD1 or TRBD2 (5 bases each). This CDR3 has 15 amino acids. The V gene's germline CDR1 is LNHDA and CDR2 SQIVND (reference sequence). V was shortened by 4 bases and J by 6 bases, with 16 bases between the two germline ends. The chain's CDR3 is CASSRAGRASNEQFF. As DNA, the CDR3 is TGTGCCAGTAGTAGGGCAGGGAGAGCTTCCAATGAGCAGTTCTTC.

The rearrangement joins TRBV2 to TRBJ2-3; possible D gene TRBD2, 6 bases. There are 14 residues in the CDR3. CDR1 is SNHLY and CDR2 is FYNNEI in the germline V gene. Trimming shortened V by 3 bases and J by 9 bases, and 16 bases separated the two germline ends. The CDR3 DNA reads as TGTGCCAGCAGTGATCCGGGCTGTCGGGGGACGCAGTATTTT. It encodes CASSDPGCRGTQYF.

The chain links TRBV9 to TRBJ1-2; maybe TRBD1 (5 bases). Trimming removed 3 bases at V and 9 bases at J, with 24 bases between. The CDR3 is 16 amino acids. CDR1 and CDR2 from the germline V gene are SGDLS and YYNGEE. CDR3 in amino acids: CASSGERDPKDGCYTF. CDR3 DNA sequence: TGTGCCAGCAGCGGGGAGAGGGACCCGAAGGATGGCTGCTACACCTTC.

In its sample, this clonotype was seen a few times. The chain employs TRBV19 and TRBJ1-5; D uncertain. The CDR3 extends over 13 amino acids. The germline V and J ends were trimmed by 1 base and 4 bases, with 5 bases remaining between them. CDR1 LNHDA and CDR2 SQIVND come from the germline V gene (reference sequence). The DNA for the CDR3 is TGTGCCAGTAGTATAGGCGAAAATCAGCCCCAGCATTTT. Protein: CASSIGENQPQHF.

This rearrangement joins TRBV20-1 to TRBJ2-2; 11 nucleotides match TRBD1. Trimming at V came to 3 bases and at J to 5 bases, leaving 5 bases not matched to a gene. The germline V gene encodes CDR1 DFQATT and CDR2 SNEGSKA (reference sequence). The CDR3 consists of 15 residues. The CDR3 DNA sequence: TGCAGTGCTAGCAAGGGGACAGGGGGTACCGGGGAGCTGTTTTTT. Protein sequence: CSASKGTGGTGELFF.

The chain is built from TRBV7-9 and TRBJ1-2; D is unresolved. The CDR3 loop spans 16 amino acids. The V and J ends lost 5 bases and 11 bases respectively, with 27 bases between them. The germline V gene encodes CDR1 SEHNR and CDR2 FQNEAQ (reference sequence). CDR3: CASSAVAESQDFGYTF. The CDR3, as DNA: TGTGCCAGCAGCGCAGTAGCAGAGAGCCAGGACTTCGGGTACACCTTC.

The V call is TRBV5-6, the J call TRBJ1-5; no clear D. V was pared by 2 bases and J by 3 bases, with 12 bases between. Germline loops: CDR1 SGHDT, CDR2 YYEEEE. The CDR3 is 15 residues long. The CDR3 DNA reads TGTGCCAGCAGCTTCGGCTGGAGGTACAATCAGCCCCAGCATTTT. Protein sequence: CASSFGWRYNQPQHF.

This clonotype was seen a few times. A much larger clonotype is one base distant, so this may be a read error. The conserved phenylalanine or tryptophan normally closing the CDR3 is absent here, so this likely arose from a read error. The DNA is left out, because the CDR3 cannot be placed on it with certainty; the CDR3 is given as TCRdb lists it. The chain links TRBV7-9 to TRBJ2-3; no DNA check was done on the table's D call, TRBD2. The V gene's germline CDR1 is SEHNR and CDR2 FQNEAQ (reference sequence). Inclusive of both ends, the CDR3 amounts to 13 amino acids. The CDR3 sequence is CASGFQRSGGHDE.

This clonotype showed up just once. V gene TRBV7-2 combines with J gene TRBJ2-1; possibly TRBD1 or TRBD2 for D (5 bases each). Trimming stripped 1 base from V and 13 bases from J, with 20 bases between. CDR1 SGHTA and CDR2 FQGNSA come from the germline V gene. This CDR3 has 15 amino acids. CDR3 bases: TGTGCCAGCAGCTTAGGCGCCGGGGCAAAAGAGACCCAGTTCTTC. Residues: CASSLGAGAKETQFF.

V gene TRBV5-5 combines with J gene TRBJ2-7, with 11 bases aligning to TRBD2. V gave up 0 bases and J gave up 0 bases; unmatched junction bases: 5. Germline V CDR1 and CDR2: SGHKS, YYEKEE (reference sequence). The CDR3 runs to 17 residues. The CDR3 nucleotides are TGTGCCAGCAGCTTGGAACTAGCGGGGGCCTCCTCCTACGAGCAGTACTTC. Translation gives CASSLELAGASSYEQYF.

Concerning this clonotype: At one boundary the junction diverges from the germline segment, which might be a read error. The genes are TRBV7-2 and TRBJ2-1; 8 nucleotides align to TRBD2. This CDR3 is 16 amino acids long. Germline assignment: CDR1 SGHTA and CDR2 FQGNSA. The CDR3 reads CASSLAGGTDYDDQFF. The CDR3 coding sequence is TGTGCCAGCAGCTTGGCGGGGGGCACCGACTATGATGACCAGTTCTTC.

On this clonotype: The junction shows a germline mismatch at one end, possibly a read error. The chain has TRBV19 and TRBJ2-7; tentative D call: TRBD2 (7 bases). The germline CDR1 and CDR2 sequences are LNHDA and SQIVND (reference sequence). The CDR3 is 15 amino acids. The CDR3 is CASSIVPAGAGELYF. CDR3 coding DNA: TGTGCCAGTAGTATAGTGCCTGCGGGGGCCGGGGAGCTGTACTTC.

Turning to this clonotype: At one boundary the junction diverges from the germline segment, which might be a read error. The chain joins TRBV7-2 to TRBJ2-3; 7 bases fit TRBD1. CDR3 length equals 14 residues. From germline, CDR1 is SGHTA and CDR2 FQGNSA. For the CDR3, the DNA is TGTGCCAGCAGCTTGAGACAGGGTTATCTCCGCCACACCTTT. Translated: CASSLRQGYLRHTF.